Shown below are 22 T cell receptor beta chains from a single sample sequenced in a study of beta chain features in type 1 diabetes. The investigators reverse transcribed all of the isolated RNA, so they sequenced expressed TCRB transcripts. Profiling relied on immunoSEQ multiplex PCR, and the TCRdb table lists in-frame clones only, not all of them. Among approximately 360,000 clones listed, over 10% were seen once. These receptors lack a known antigen. General study findings and limits: The study found moderately but significantly shorter TCRB CDR3s in all four CD4+ subsets of Type 1 diabetes patients.

The sample consisted of naive CD4+ T cells from blood. These receptors all stem from a woman between 18 and 29 years old with type 1 diabetes.

In this sample, this clone turned up a few times. The chain carries TRBV4-3 and TRBJ1-2; D possibly corresponds to TRBD1 (6 bases). This CDR3 has 15 residues. CDR1 and CDR2 from the germline V gene are LGHNA and YSLEER. Trimming pared 1 base from V and 6 bases from J, leaving 15 bases between. The CDR3 coding sequence is TGCGCCAGCAGCCAAGGGTCCAGGGGCCAGAATGGCTACACCTTC. Translated: CASSQGSRGQNGYTF.

The rearrangement joins TRBV25-1 to TRBJ2-2; perhaps TRBD2 as D (6 bases). The CDR3 totals 15 residues. Trimming left V 4 bases short and J 6 bases short, with 15 bases between. The germline V gene has CDR1 MGHDK and CDR2 SYGVNS. Here the CDR3 DNA reads TGTGCCAGCAGTGCCGGACTGGGGAGGTCCGGGGAGCTGTTTTTT. Translating it yields CASSAGLGRSGELFF.

V and J are TRBV7-2 and TRBJ2-5, with D perhaps TRBD2 (6 bases). CDR1 is SGHTA and CDR2 is FQGNSA in the germline V gene. The CDR3 totals 15 residues. V gave up 2 bases and J gave up 4 bases, with 14 bases separating them. In DNA form, the CDR3 reads TGTGCCAGCAGCTTATGGCGGGGTTTAGGAGAGACCCAGTACTTC. Residues: CASSLWRGLGETQYF.

In its sample, this clone was seen a few times. The V and J genes are TRBV25-1 and TRBJ1-2; tentatively, D is TRBD1 (5 bases). V shed 3 bases and J shed 4 bases, with 12 bases lying between them. Germline assignment: CDR1 MGHDK and CDR2 SYGVNS. This CDR3 spans 14 amino acids. The CDR3 loop reads CASSDHSGFYGYTF. In nucleotides, the CDR3 is TGTGCCAGCAGTGACCACTCAGGGTTCTATGGCTACACCTTC.

This rearrangement joins TRBV10-3 to TRBJ2-1, with 7 bases that match TRBD1. Germline lookup yields CDR1 ENHRY and CDR2 SYGVKD. The CDR3 sequence is 13 residues long. Trimming at V came to 6 bases and at J to 4 bases, leaving 3 bases not matched to a gene. CDR3 loop: CAIRGTEYNEQFF. CDR3 in DNA: TGTGCCATCAGGGGGACAGAGTACAATGAGCAGTTCTTC.

This clone was seen a few times. CDR3 amino acids: CATSREWGGPQETQYF. DNA of the CDR3: TGTGCCACCAGCAGAGAGTGGGGGGGACCGCAAGAGACCCAGTACTTC. The rearrangement joins TRBV15 to TRBJ2-5, with 7 bases aligning to TRBD2. CDR3 length: 16 amino acids. The ends lost 0 bases at V and 2 bases at J; junction bases unmatched: 6. From germline, CDR1 is LNHNV and CDR2 YYDKDF (reference sequence).

V usage is TRBV7-3 and J usage is TRBJ2-3; tentative D call: TRBD1 (6 bases). The germline CDR1 and CDR2 sequences are SGHTA and FQGTGA. Trimming shortened V by 3 bases and J by 4 bases, and 11 bases separated the two germline ends. The CDR3 is 14 residues long. The CDR3, as DNA: TGTGCCAGCAGCTTTTCAAAGGGGGCAGATACGCAGTATTTT. Its protein product is CASSFSKGADTQYF. Supplemented by reference TRBV7-3 and TRBJ2-3, the full variable domain reads GAGVSQTPSNKVTEKGKYVELRCDPISGHTALYWYRQSLGQGPEFLIYFQGTGAADDSGLPNDRFFAVRPEGSVSTLKIQRTERGDSAVYLCASSFSKGADTQYFGPGTRLTVL.

A few counts support this clone. The gene calls are TRBV9 and TRBJ1-1; weak D call: TRBD1 (5 bases). The CDR3 spans 13 residues. From germline, CDR1 is SGDLS and CDR2 YYNGEE. The V end lost 4 bases, the J end lost 1 base, and 8 bases lay between the germline ends. The CDR3 DNA follows: TGTGCCAGCAGCCCCGGGGGGAACACTGAAGCTTTCTTT. This sequence encodes CASSPGGNTEAFF.

V and J are TRBV9 and TRBJ2-5; maybe TRBD2 (6 bases). Trimming stripped 0 bases from V and 7 bases from J, with 7 bases between. This CDR3 comprises 12 residues. Germline CDR1 and CDR2: SGDLS and YYNGEE. CDR3 in DNA: TGTGCCAGCAGCGTAGAAGCGGGGACCCAGTACTTC. It codes for CASSVEAGTQYF.

CDR3 nucleotide sequence: TGTGCCAGCAGCTCTACCTCGCTATCATGGCAAGAGACCCAGTACTTC. Translating gives CASSSTSLSWQETQYF. The rearrangement joins TRBV7-2 to TRBJ2-5; D gene unclear. The CDR3 is made up of 16 amino acids. Trimming took 4 bases from V and 2 from J, leaving 17 bases between them. Germline V gene data show CDR1 as SGHTA and CDR2 as FQGNSA.

The chain has TRBV5-1 and TRBJ2-1; maybe TRBD2 (6 bases). V was pared by 4 bases and J by 3 bases, with 14 bases between. CDR3 length equals 15 residues. Per the germline V gene, CDR1 is SGHRS and CDR2 is YFSETQ. The CDR3 spells CASSGRGTNYNEQFF. The DNA for the CDR3 is TGCGCCAGCAGCGGACGGGGGACCAACTACAATGAGCAGTTCTTC.

This clone occurred a few times. V and J are TRBV5-6 and TRBJ1-2; maybe TRBD1 (6 bases). The CDR3 has 12 residues. Germline V gene lookup returns CDR1 SGHDT and CDR2 YYEEEE. V lost 2 bases and J 8 bases, leaving 10 bases between the germline ends. The DNA of the CDR3 is TGTGCCAGCAGCTTACAGGGCCCCGGCTACACCTTC. It specifies CASSLQGPGYTF. The whole variable domain, filled in from reference TRBV5-6 and TRBJ1-2, reads DAGVTQSPTHLIKTRGQQVTLRCSPKSGHDTVSWYQQALGQGPQFIFQYYEEEERQRGNFPDRFSGHQFPNYSSELNVNALLLGDSALYLCASSLQGPGYTFGSGTRLTVV.

V and J are TRBV4-2 and TRBJ1-2, with a weak D call TRBD1 (6 bases). Germline assignment: CDR1 LGHNA and CDR2 YNFKEQ. V was clipped by 4 bases and J by 4 bases, with 13 bases between them. The CDR3 totals 14 residues. The CDR3 spells CASSLRTDGYGYTF. In DNA, the CDR3 is TGTGCCAGCAGCCTGCGGACAGATGGCTATGGCTACACCTTC.

V gene TRBV7-6 combines with J gene TRBJ1-5; 8 bases agree with TRBD1. Germline V CDR1 and CDR2: SGHVS, FNYEAQ. V shed 1 base, J shed 7 bases, and the junction held 6 bases outside the gene matches. The CDR3 consists of 15 residues. The CDR3 nucleotides are TGTGCCAGCAGCTTAGGGACAGGGAAGGCGCAGCCCCAGCATTTT. It specifies CASSLGTGKAQPQHF.

The chain is built from TRBV10-3 and TRBJ1-1; possibly TRBD1 for D (6 bases). CDR1 is ENHRY, CDR2 SYGVKD, per germline. Trimming left V 6 bases short and J 1 base short, with 12 bases between. The CDR3 has 14 amino acids. This CDR3 reads CAIRDRDTNTEAFF. The CDR3 nucleotides are TGTGCCATCAGGGACCGGGACACGAACACTGAAGCTTTCTTT.

The CDR3 DNA follows: TGCGCCAGCAGCCCCCTGGCCGGGGACAGCACCGTATTCTACGAGCAGTACTTC. It yields the protein CASSPLAGDSTVFYEQYF. This chain links TRBV4-3 with TRBJ2-7, with 7 positions matching TRBD1. This CDR3 is built from 18 residues. Losses at the gene ends were 4 bases for V and 3 bases for J; bases not matched to a gene: 18. CDR1 and CDR2 from the germline V gene are LGHNA and YSLEER.

This chain connects TRBV29-1 to TRBJ1-1; TRBD1 is a possible D gene (5 bases). V gave up 7 bases and J gave up 1 base, with 13 bases separating them. Germline values: CDR1 SQVTM, CDR2 ANQGSEA. This CDR3 spans 13 amino acids. The CDR3: CSASTETNTEAFF. The CDR3 DNA is TGCAGCGCCTCGACAGAGACGAACACTGAAGCTTTCTTT.

This clone came up a few times. The chain recombines TRBV5-4 with TRBJ1-1, with D possibly TRBD1 on 5 matching bases. Germline values: CDR1 SGHNT, CDR2 YYREEE (reference sequence). The CDR3 totals 14 residues. V lost 0 bases and J 0 bases, leaving 6 bases between the germline ends. CDR3 region: CASSLGQMNTEAFF. The CDR3 DNA is TGTGCCAGCAGCTTGGGACAGATGAACACTGAAGCTTTCTTT.

The chain uses TRBV7-9 and TRBJ1-1, with TRBD1 matching over 9 bases. Unmatched junction bases numbered 7, after V lost 7 bases and J lost 4 bases. The germline V gene has CDR1 SEHNR and CDR2 FQNEAQ (reference sequence). The CDR3 is 14 amino acids. The CDR3 protein is CASTVQGAGTEAFF. CDR3 bases: TGTGCCAGCACCGTACAGGGGGCGGGCACTGAAGCTTTCTTT.

The rearrangement joins TRBV14 to TRBJ2-2, with 10 bases aligning to TRBD1. The germline V gene encodes CDR1 SGHDN and CDR2 FVKESK. Trimming removed 0 bases from V and 3 bases from J; junction bases left unmatched: 4. The CDR3 has 17 amino acids. Written as DNA, the CDR3 is TGTGCCAGCAGCCAAGACCGGGGGACAGGGGACACCGGGGAGCTGTTTTTT. It yields the protein CASSQDRGTGDTGELFF.

As to this clone: Mismatch with germline at one junction end may stem from a read error. This chain joins TRBV5-6 and TRBJ2-1; D gene unclear. This CDR3 has 9 amino acids. Germline lookup yields CDR1 SGHDT and CDR2 YYEEEE. Written as DNA, the CDR3 is TGCGTGAAAAGAGGTGAGCAGTTCTTC. As protein: CVKRGEQFF. Using reference TRBV5-6 and TRBJ2-1 for the parts outside the CDR3, the full variable domain is DAGVTQSPTHLIKTRGQQVTLRCSPKSGHDTVSWYQQALGQGPQFIFQYYEEEERQRGNFPDRFSGHQFPNYSSELNVNALLLGDSALYLCVKRGEQFFGPGTRLTVL.

CDR3 nucleotides: TGTGCCAGCCGGTTATTGGACAGGGACTATGGCTACACCTTC. Translation: CASRLLDRDYGYTF. The V call is TRBV6-5, the J call TRBJ1-2; 8 nucleotides match TRBD1. The CDR3 extends over 14 amino acids. Germline CDR1 MNHEY, CDR2 SVGAGI. The ends lost 8 bases at V and 3 bases at J; junction bases unmatched: 8.